Listed below are T cell receptor beta chains from one sample, sequenced in a study of CD8 T cells in Susac syndrome. TCRdb re-analysed the immunoSEQ multiplex PCR reads in MiXCR, keeping a single row per CDR3 protein. The data hold approximately 230,000 distinct CDR3 sequences, with about 93% observed a single time. The material sequenced was CD4+ T cells from PBMCs. The receptors come from a human donor with multiple sclerosis. Both conserved end residues are part of each CDR3. Fields, in order: V gene, CDR3 protein.

TRBV5-1 | CASSLDSVSYDYTF
TRBV7-2 | CASSLQGRGLEPQYF
TRBV3-1 | CASSHWTDGYEQYF
TRBV27 | CASSPQGRRDYGYTF
TRBV10-3 | CAISESKFQETQYF
TRBV6-1 | CASSVQKSSYNEQFF
TRBV29-1 | CSVFRRGFEKLFF
TRBV10-3 | CAISDQGLPGNTIYF
TRBV7-2 | CASSRNVGQALSNTQYF
TRBV15 | CATSRGEDTQYF
TRBV13 | CASSSTPDRGANYGYTF
TRBV5-4 | CASSLGRAVETQYF
TRBV30 | CAWSGGSSYEQYF
TRBV3-1 | CASSPFQQGSPLHF
TRBV7-9 | CASSLVGGTEQETQYF
TRBV24-1 | CAATQGAGSPLHF
TRBV2 | CASSILEGETQYF
TRBV7-9 | CASSFQTRGEETQYF
TRBV4-1 | CASSQDGAGYSYNEQFF
TRBV6-6 | CASLTGVAGNTIYF
TRBV5-4 | CASSSDRGGKDTQYF
TRBV4-2 | CASSQGSSGGASGANVLTF
TRBV13 | CASSFSSAFRQINYGYTF
TRBV5-4 | CASRSQAGGPGEQFF
TRBV11-3 | CASSFQASGSARGTGELFF
TRBV4-1 | CASSQEGAGASYNEQFF
TRBV6-2/TRBV6-3 | CASSALAGTQYF
TRBV6-5 | CASSYSQGRNYGYTF
TRBV7-7 | CASSWAPRETQYF
TRBV29-1 | CSVERGITDTQYF
TRBV20-1 | CSARDGAGSTDTQYF
TRBV5-4 | CASSQTGVYGYTF
TRBV30 | CAWSVGTYGYTF
TRBV20-1 | CSAIEDPSTEAFF
TRBV6-2/TRBV6-3 | CASSYASGGPKETQYF
TRBV24-1 | CATSNQLAGVSNNEQFF
TRBV11-2 | CASSLDRSGELFF
TRBV19 | CASSIFGTFEQFF
TRBV5-1 | CASSLAGESAFF
TRBV28 | CASIIGSRPGQGAGYTF